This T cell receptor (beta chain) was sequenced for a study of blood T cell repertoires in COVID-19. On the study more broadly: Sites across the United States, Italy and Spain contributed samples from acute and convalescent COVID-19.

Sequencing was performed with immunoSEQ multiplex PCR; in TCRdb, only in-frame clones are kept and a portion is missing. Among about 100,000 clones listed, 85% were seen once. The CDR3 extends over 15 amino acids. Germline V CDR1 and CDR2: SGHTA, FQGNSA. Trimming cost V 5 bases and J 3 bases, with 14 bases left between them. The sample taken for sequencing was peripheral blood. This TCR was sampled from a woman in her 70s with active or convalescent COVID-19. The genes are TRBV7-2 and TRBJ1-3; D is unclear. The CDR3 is CASSLIAEGGNTIYF. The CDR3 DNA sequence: TGTGCCAGCAGCCTAATCGCCGAGGGTGGAAACACCATATATTTT. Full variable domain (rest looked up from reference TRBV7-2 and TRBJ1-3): GAGVSQSPSNKVTEKGKDVELRCDPISGHTALYWYRQSLGQGLEFLIYFQGNSAPDKSGLPSDRFSAERTGGSVSTLTIQRTQQEDSAVYLCASSLIAEGGNTIYFGEGSWLTVV.